The entry below describes one T cell receptor (beta chain). This sample was included in a study of OX40 agonist ivuxolimab in advanced cancers. Study-level information: Ivuxolimab, which is an agonistic anti-OX40 (CD134) antibody, was administered to the patients. Prior checkpoint blockade (anti-PD-1, anti-PD-L1 or anti-CTLA-4) was permitted; around 40% had it.

The protocol was immunoSEQ multiplex PCR, while the TCRdb copy is restricted to in-frame clones and leaves out a portion. The data contain about 54,000 clones, 80% to 90% of them singletons. The V gene's germline CDR1 is MNHEY and CDR2 SVGAGI. The length of the CDR3 is 15 residues. V gave up 6 bases and J gave up 1 base; unmatched junction bases: 5. This clonotype was sampled from an adult with an advanced solid tumor such as melanoma, head and neck, liver or kidney cancer. The genes are TRBV6-5 and TRBJ2-2, with TRBD1 identical over 7 bases. This material consisted of CD4+ or CD8+ T cells sorted from blood, taken in a trial of the OX40 agonist ivuxolimab. CDR3 DNA sequence: TGTGCCAGCAGCAGGGGACAGAGGAACACCGGGGAGCTGTTTTTT. Protein sequence: CASSRGQRNTGELFF.